The next 28 T cell receptor beta chains were all read from a single sample in a study of cytomegalovirus exposure and HLA in healthy donors. The PCR made use of 60 Vbeta and 13 Jbeta primers. Measured with immunoSEQ multiplex PCR; TCRdb has only the in-frame clones, and not every one. This table holds more than 60,000 clones, roughly 77% found once. Input material: PBMCs. All receptors derive from a woman under 40 in good health and CMV-seronegative.

This chain joins TRBV2 and TRBJ1-2; 8 bases are a match to TRBD1. Germline CDR1 SNHLY, CDR2 FYNNEI. The CDR3 is 16 residues long. Losses at the gene ends were 5 bases for V and 4 bases for J; bases not matched to a gene: 12. CDR3: CASSRSRDRISYGYTF. The CDR3 DNA is TGTGCCAGCAGTCGAAGCCGGGACAGGATTTCCTATGGCTACACCTTC.

This rearrangement joins TRBV28 to TRBJ1-1; weak D call: TRBD1 (6 bases). The germline CDR1 and CDR2 sequences are MDHEN and SYDVKM. Between the trimmed V and J ends, which lost 2 bases and 2 bases, there was a span of 9 bases. This CDR3 contains 14 residues. The CDR3 is CASSLGGQNTEAFF. The CDR3 bases are TGTGCCAGCAGTTTAGGGGGCCAAAACACTGAAGCTTTCTTT.

This chain connects TRBV6-5 to TRBJ2-5; possibly TRBD1 for D (6 bases). With 6 bases removed from V and 1 base from J, the gap between germline ends came to 12 bases. CDR1 MNHEY and CDR2 SVGAGI come from the germline V gene. The CDR3 sequence is 14 residues long. CDR3 protein: CASRTGRSQETQYF. CDR3 sequence (DNA): TGTGCCAGCAGGACAGGACGGTCCCAAGAGACCCAGTACTTC.

CDR3 sequence: CASSPGLAGDSRQETQYF. The CDR3, as DNA: TGCGCCAGCAGCCCCGGACTAGCGGGAGACTCACGCCAAGAGACCCAGTACTTC. The rearrangement joins TRBV5-1 to TRBJ2-5, with 13 nucleotides matching TRBD2. The CDR3 covers 18 residues. With 4 bases clipped from V and 1 base from J, the junction kept 10 bases outside the gene matches. CDR1 and CDR2 from the germline V gene are SGHRS and YFSETQ.

CDR3 DNA: TGCGCCAGCAGCTTGGGGTCGTACTCAACTAATGAAAAACTGTTTTTT. Protein: CASSLGSYSTNEKLFF. The V gene is TRBV5-1, the J gene TRBJ1-4; D call uncertain. The length of the CDR3 is 16 residues. Trimming shortened V by 0 bases and J by 0 bases, and 9 bases separated the two germline ends. CDR1 and CDR2 (germline): SGHRS, YFSETQ.

J is TRBJ2-7 and V is TRBV7-6; D is uncertain. The CDR3 is 15 residues long. The V end was cut by 1 base, the J end by 3 bases, with 13 bases between. CDR1 and CDR2 (germline): SGHVS, FNYEAQ. The chain's CDR3 is CASSLGGGSLYEQYF. The CDR3 DNA reads TGTGCCAGCAGCTTAGGAGGCGGCAGCCTCTACGAGCAGTACTTC.

This chain joins TRBV10-3 and TRBJ2-7; D is perhaps TRBD2 (6 bases). V was cut by 3 bases and J by 2 bases, with 11 bases left in between. Germline CDR1 reads ENHRY; CDR2 reads SYGVKD. The CDR3 runs to 14 residues. This chain's CDR3 is CAISEPGLTYEQYF. The CDR3 DNA follows: TGTGCCATCAGTGAACCGGGACTGACCTACGAGCAGTACTTC.

This clone was seen just once. The CDR3 bases are TGTGCCAGTACCCTCCCCGGGACAGCCGGGCGGGCTTTCTTT. Translating it yields CASTLPGTAGRAFF. The gene calls are TRBV19 and TRBJ1-1; 7 positions agree with TRBD1. There are 14 residues in the CDR3. Trimming took 7 bases from V and 11 from J; bases not matched to a gene: 16. Germline CDR1 LNHDA, CDR2 SQIVND (reference sequence). Full variable domain (rest looked up from reference TRBV19 and TRBJ1-1): DGGITQSPKYLFRKEGQNVTLSCEQNLNHDAMYWYRQDPGQGLRLIYYSQIVNDFQKGDIAEGYSVSREKKESFPLTVTSAQKNPTAFYLCASTLPGTAGRAFFGQGTRLTVV.

In this sample, this clone turned up a few times. The chain joins TRBV18 to TRBJ2-5; D gene unclear. Germline loops: CDR1 KGHSH, CDR2 LQKENI. CDR3 length equals 12 residues. Trimming removed 3 bases at V and 7 bases at J, with 9 bases between. The CDR3, as DNA: TGTGCCAGCTCACCCGATAGTGGGACCCAGTACTTC. Amino acid sequence: CASSPDSGTQYF.

This chain uses TRBV14 with TRBJ2-7; 7 bases match TRBD2. Germline CDR1 SGHDN, CDR2 FVKESK. V trimming: 3 bases; J trimming: 9 bases; junction bases outside the gene matches: 14. The CDR3 consists of 15 residues. CDR3 sequence (DNA): TGTGCCAGCAGCCAGGGGGTTAGCGGGCCCTTTGGGCAGTACTTC. This encodes CASSQGVSGPFGQYF.

The chain uses TRBV20-1 and TRBJ2-7; D not certain. V lost 3 bases to trimming and J lost 1 base, with 4 bases between them. Per the germline V gene, CDR1 is DFQATT and CDR2 is SNEGSKA (reference sequence). The CDR3 extends over 11 amino acids. DNA of the CDR3: TGCAGTGCTAGGCGTTCCTACGAGCAGTACTTC. Its translation is CSARRSYEQYF.

This clone has a handful of counts. The V and J genes are TRBV5-1 and TRBJ2-2; 12 bases line up with TRBD1. This CDR3 contains 16 residues. With 4 bases clipped from V and 7 bases from J, the junction kept 8 bases outside the gene matches. Germline lookup yields CDR1 SGHRS and CDR2 YFSETQ. The CDR3 sequence: CASSRLGTGGHGELFF. CDR3 nucleotides: TGCGCCAGCAGCCGGTTGGGGACAGGGGGCCACGGGGAGCTGTTTTTT.

Only one count was recorded for this clone. The J gene is TRBJ2-5, the V gene TRBV15, with D unclear. There are 12 residues in the CDR3. Trimming pared 4 bases from V and 1 base from J, leaving 4 bases between. CDR1 LNHNV and CDR2 YYDKDF come from the germline V gene (reference sequence). CDR3 region: CATSNSQETQYF. The CDR3 DNA sequence: TGTGCCACCAGCAACAGCCAAGAGACCCAGTACTTC.

The chain is built from TRBV6-5 and TRBJ2-5, with a tentative D call TRBD2 (6 bases). With 9 bases removed from V and 5 bases from J, the gap between germline ends came to 22 bases. The CDR3 totals 15 residues. The germline gives CDR1 MNHEY, CDR2 SVGAGI. For the CDR3, the DNA is TGTGCCAGTAATGGAGGGGTTGGTTCGTCGGAGACCCAGTACTTC. Its protein is CASNGGVGSSETQYF.

The gene calls are TRBV7-7 and TRBJ1-1; TRBD1 agrees at 9 bases. V shed 0 bases and J 5 bases; nucleotides not matched to a gene: 1. This CDR3 is 14 amino acids long. CDR1 SSHAT and CDR2 FNYEAQ come from the germline V gene (reference sequence). In nucleotides, the CDR3 is TGTGCCAGCAGCTTAGCCGGGACAGGGACTGAAGCTTTCTTT. This encodes CASSLAGTGTEAFF.

The chain employs TRBV7-9 and TRBJ1-4; 10 nucleotides align to TRBD1. This CDR3 is built from 17 residues. In germline, CDR1 is SEHNR, CDR2 FQNEAQ (reference sequence). V gave up 5 bases and J gave up 2 bases; unmatched junction bases: 8. The CDR3 sequence: CASSARQGARTNEKLFF. Written as DNA, the CDR3 is TGTGCCAGCAGCGCCAGACAGGGGGCGCGGACTAATGAAAAACTGTTTTTT. The entire variable domain, with the rest obtained from reference TRBV7-9 and TRBJ1-4, is as follows: DTGVSQNPRHKITKRGQNVTFRCDPISEHNRLYWYRQTLGQGPEFLTYFQNEAQLEKSRLLSDRFSAERPKGSFSTLEIQRTEQGDSAMYLCASSARQGARTNEKLFFGSGTQLSVL.

The gene calls are TRBV7-2 and TRBJ1-1; a possible D gene is TRBD1 (6 bases). The CDR3 consists of 16 residues. Between the trimmed V and J ends, which lost 1 base and 3 bases, there was a span of 15 bases. Looked up from germline, CDR1 is SGHTA and CDR2 is FQGNSA. This CDR3 is CASSLVMIPGDTEAFF. DNA of the CDR3: TGTGCCAGCAGCTTAGTCATGATACCAGGGGACACTGAAGCTTTCTTT.

This rearrangement joins TRBV6-5 to TRBJ2-4, with 10 bases lining up with TRBD2. Germline trimming cut 2 bases from V and 9 bases from J; bases unmatched to any gene: 7. The CDR3 is 15 residues long. Germline lookup yields CDR1 MNHEY and CDR2 SVGAGI. The CDR3 protein is CASSYPPSGSGIQYF. CDR3 coding DNA: TGTGCCAGCAGTTACCCGCCTAGCGGGAGCGGCATTCAGTACTTC.

This clone turned up a few times. The rearrangement joins TRBV29-1 to TRBJ2-1; D ambiguous. This CDR3 is built from 10 residues. CDR1 and CDR2 (germline): SQVTM, ANQGSEA. V gave up 8 bases and J gave up 5 bases, with 7 bases separating them. For the CDR3, the DNA is TGCAGCATGGTAGACAATGAGCAGTTCTTC. Translated, it gives CSMVDNEQFF.

The gene calls are TRBV2 and TRBJ2-5, with D uncertain. Matching the DNA end better, TRBJ2-7 makes the J call doubtful. The V gene's germline CDR1 is SNHLY and CDR2 FYNNEI. This CDR3 has 12 amino acids. The DNA of the CDR3 is TGTGCCAGCAGCCTCCCCTATTACGAGCAGTACTTC. This encodes CASSLPYYEQYF.

The rearrangement joins TRBV29-1 to TRBJ2-1, with 10 positions matching TRBD2. Germline trimming cut 1 base from V and 3 bases from J; bases unmatched to any gene: 3. Germline V CDR1 and CDR2: SQVTM, ANQGSEA. The CDR3 is 15 amino acids. In DNA, the CDR3 is TGCAGCGTTGAAGGACTAGCGGGTATCTACAATGAGCAGTTCTTC. Residues: CSVEGLAGIYNEQFF.

The chain links TRBV30 to TRBJ2-1; 14 bases are shared with TRBD2. V trimming: 3 bases; J trimming: 9 bases; junction bases outside the gene matches: 10. Germline V gene sequence: CDR1 GTSNPN, CDR2 SVGIG (reference sequence). The CDR3 covers 16 residues. This CDR3 is CAWRVTGTSGSGEQFF. The CDR3 DNA is TGTGCCTGGAGAGTTACCGGGACTAGCGGGAGTGGTGAGCAGTTCTTC.

The chain uses TRBV6-5 and TRBJ2-7, with D possibly TRBD1 on 6 matching bases. The V gene's germline CDR1 is MNHEY and CDR2 SVGAGI. V was pared by 5 bases and J by 0 bases, with 14 bases between. The CDR3 runs 15 residues. The CDR3 sequence is CASSPGQILSYEQYF. The CDR3 DNA reads TGTGCCAGCAGTCCCGGACAGATCCTCTCCTACGAGCAGTACTTC.

V gene TRBV6-5 combines with J gene TRBJ1-1; the D is unclear. V was pared by 6 bases and J by 1 base, with 12 bases between. The CDR3 contains 14 residues. CDR1 and CDR2 (germline): MNHEY, SVGAGI. The CDR3 reads CASRLRRGNTEAFF. As DNA, the CDR3 is TGTGCCAGCAGACTACGAAGAGGGAACACTGAAGCTTTCTTT.

This chain uses TRBV25-1 with TRBJ1-1; 7 positions agree with TRBD1. The CDR3 is 13 residues long. J was trimmed by 1 base and V by 6 bases; bases with no gene match: 2. Per the germline V gene, CDR1 is MGHDK and CDR2 is SYGVNS. The CDR3, as DNA: TGTGCCAGCAGGGGGACAGAGAACACTGAAGCTTTCTTT. Its translation: CASRGTENTEAFF.

This rearrangement joins TRBV11-2 to TRBJ2-7, with D possibly being TRBD2 (6 bases). The ends were cut back, 5 bases at V and 0 bases at J, with 11 bases in the middle. Germline V gene data show CDR1 as SGHAT and CDR2 as FQNNGV. The CDR3 has 14 amino acids. The CDR3 DNA reads TGTGCCAGCAGCCCCCGGGGGAGCTCCTACGAGCAGTACTTC. This encodes CASSPRGSSYEQYF.

This chain uses TRBV6-4 with TRBJ2-3; 7 bases map to TRBD1. The V segment lost 0 bases and the J segment 4 bases; nucleotides outside the gene matches: 4. Germline CDR1 and CDR2: MRHNA and SNTAGT. This CDR3 is built from 15 residues. CDR3: CASSDSRQGADTQYF. CDR3 DNA: TGTGCCAGCAGTGACTCGAGACAGGGAGCAGATACGCAGTATTTT.

DNA for the CDR3: TGTGCCAGCAGCCAAGGACAGGAGCAGTACTTC. Its protein product is CASSQGQEQYF. V gene TRBV11-2 combines with J gene TRBJ2-7; D may be TRBD1 (6 bases). The germline V and J ends were trimmed by 5 bases and 7 bases, with 9 bases remaining between them. In germline, CDR1 is SGHAT, CDR2 FQNNGV. This CDR3 spans 11 amino acids.